This note documents a single T cell receptor beta chain sequence. This specimen belongs to a study of beta chain features in type 1 diabetes. Expressed TCRB transcripts were sequenced because the isolated RNA had all been reverse transcribed beforehand. Measured with immunoSEQ multiplex PCR; TCRdb has only the in-frame clones, and not every one. The data hold under 950,000 clones, with 17% observed a single time. Sequencing input: naive CD4+ T cells from blood. The sequence was collected from a woman between 18 and 30 years old in good health.

As DNA, the CDR3 is TGCGCCAGCAGCTCCGCCCTATTACTAGCGGGAGGGCCTCCTGCCAAAAACATTCAGTACTTC. It is translated as CASSSALLLAGGPPAKNIQYF. The rearrangement uses TRBV4-3 and TRBJ2-4, with TRBD2 matching 13 bases. V shed 5 bases, J shed 1 base, and the junction held 17 bases outside the gene matches. The CDR3 runs to 21 residues. Germline-derived CDR1 and CDR2 are LGHNA and YSLEER.